The present T cell receptor beta chain was sequenced within a study of shared clonotypes between healthy human individuals (TCRdb year 2020). In terms of the full investigation: The cohort comprised a couple of women and a few men aged 18 to 49 years. Different laboratories and diverse techniques were used to prepare libraries and sequence TCR repertoires, to increase sequencing depth and limit assay-specific biases. The study deeply sequenced blood TCR repertoires of about five healthy adults to estimate repertoire size and the extent of clonotype sharing between individuals. Per donor, leukapheresis produced somewhere between about 0.94 and 8.9 billion PBMCs. For each donor, three plates each were used for CD4 naive and CD4 memory, two plates were used for CD8 naive, and one plate was used for CD8 memory.

Healthy HIV-negative adults with no recently reported acute infections or vaccinations were included as donors. Every donor was a Caucasian adult residing in Nashville, Tennessee, USA. CD4+ T cells were enriched by magnetic negative selection; naive cells were then positively selected on CD45RA, and the negative fraction formed the memory subset. Blood was obtained by leukapheresis, after which PBMCs were separated by Ficoll-Histopaque density gradient centrifugation and cryopreserved in liquid nitrogen vapor phase. Analytical flow cytometry was used to check the purity and quantity of every magnetically sorted T cell population. Genomic DNA was isolated from each sorted fraction and quantified by UV absorbance on a Nanodrop 2000c. The CDR3, from cysteine to phenylalanine, totals 14 residues. Kept here is only the CDR3 DNA, which spans 42 bases and is read in frame from base 1. The germline V gene provides CDR1 SGDLS and CDR2 YYNGEE. Trimming removed 1 base from V and 0 bases from J, leaving 7 bases between the germline ends.

TCR CDR3 regions were amplified from genomic DNA by multiplex PCR using the deep immunoSEQ assay. Extracted genomic DNA from each cell subset was spread evenly across all wells of several immunoSEQ 96-well plates, with each plate serving as a replicate. For sorted subsets, roughly 0.2 ug genomic DNA, equal to about 30,000 T cell genomes, was loaded into each replicate PCR. Purified libraries were quantified with a Qubit 3.0 fluorometer, sized on a Bioanalyzer 2100, and re-quantified with the KAPA Library Quantification kit. Every immunoSEQ 96-well plate was sequenced on a dedicated single-read 150-cycle Illumina NextSeq 550 flow cell. As for how the authors treated the data: Because the immunoSEQ output included only junctional sequences and no quality scores, the filtering could not be the same as the filtering used for full-length reads. Sequences were annotated with PyIR, a Python wrapper for IgBLAST v1.9, using IMGT germline references to assign V/J genes and CDR3. Any read was removed if the V/J assignment was weak (E-value above 1e-6), the CDR3 was missing, or the read contained stop codons, out-of-frame junctions, or ambiguous translated residues. V3J clonotypes were defined as sequences sharing the same inferred V gene, J gene, and CDR3 amino acid sequence. Percentage overlap between repertoires was computed as shared unique clonotypes divided by the size of the smaller repertoire. RTK rarefaction, the Chao1 estimator, and Recon v2.1 estimates of unobserved clonotypes were used to assess repertoire richness. Generation probabilities were computed with OLGA for all TCRbeta clonotypes obtained by the gDNA method from four donors. This is the immuneACCESS table as TCRdb keeps it, with only in-frame sequences that have V and J called. A part of the clones is gone; compared with another copy, unresolved V genes explain less than half, and the rest is unexplained. V, J and clone size are taken as reported in that table, and D and trimming were inferred from the DNA itself. The sample yields about 2.4 million clones; approximately 93% were counted once. Together, the top ten hold approximately 0.36% of the sample.

Findings and caveats that apply to the study as a whole: Pairwise subsampling indicated that sequencing depth was expected to affect the degree of clonotype sharing among donors. Higher generation probabilities were observed for clonotypes shared by all four sorted-subset donors than for non-shared clonotypes. Naive subsets generally had larger estimated clonotype richness than memory subsets did. Because the study included a small number of donors, the genetic and exposure-history diversity represented was limited. Sharing across a few donors was observed for around 5% of naive CD4, about 3.2% of naive CD8, roughly 2.3% of memory CD4, and roughly 0.4% of memory CD8 clonotypes. Sampling was restricted to blood, and TCR repertoires in tissue are likely to differ from TCR repertoires in blood. Even with the large sequencing depth, rarefaction of the sorted-subset datasets indicated that sequencing was incomplete.

With regard to this clone: Its antigen target is currently unknown. No much larger clone exists at a distance of one base, and base qualities are not known. The sample carries other DNA sequences with the same CDR3.

The sample comprised naive CD4+ T cells from PBMCs. Sample cell subset or site, as interpreted from the label and publication: CD45RA+ positively selected. Here the chain combines TRBV9 and TRBJ1-1, and possibly TRBD1, on 5 matching bases. The clonotype comes from a man between 18 and 35 years old in good health. Some clones in this sample may be carry-over from other donors' samples. The DNA sequence is as follows: TGTGCCAGCAGCGTACAGGGCATGAACACTGAAGCTTTCTTT. Its translation is CASSVQGMNTEAFF. The entire variable domain, with the stretches around the CDR3 drawn from the reference TRBV9 and TRBJ1-1 proteins, is DSGVTQTPKHLITATGQRVTLRCSPRSGDLSVYWYQQSLDQGLQFLIQYYNGEERAKGNILERFSAQQFPDLHSELNLSSLELGDSALYFCASSVQGMNTEAFFGQGTRLTVV.